Shown below are 26 T cell receptor beta chains from a single sample sequenced in a study of vaccination and CD4 T cells after COVID-19. No antigen is known for these receptors. The Oncomine TCR Beta short-read assay sequenced DNA from cultured CD4+ T cells. TCRdb reprocessed the PCR reads with MiXCR, giving one entry per CDR3 protein. This sample has 10,000 or so distinct CDR3 sequences, with 66% found just once. The treatment: roughly 10-day PBMC culture with coronavirus spike peptide pools or control peptides (ViraFEST assay). Sequenced input: CD4+ T cells from blood, cultured in vitro. These receptors came from a human donor who had recovered from COVID-19.

The chain links TRBV20-1 to TRBJ1-5; weak D call: TRBD1 (5 bases). Germline V gives CDR1 DFQATT, CDR2 SNEGSKA (reference sequence). The germline V and J ends were trimmed by 2 bases and 6 bases, with 23 bases remaining between them. The CDR3 is made up of 17 amino acids. CDR3 nucleotides: TGCAGTGCTAGATCCCCTCTCAGGCGCAGGGTGGCTCAGCCCCAGCATTTT. Translated: CSARSPLRRRVAQPQHF.

V and J are TRBV5-1 and TRBJ1-1; weak D call: TRBD1 (6 bases). Looked up from germline, CDR1 is SGHRS and CDR2 is YFSETQ. This CDR3 region has 13 residues. Trimming removed 5 bases from V and 8 bases from J, with 16 bases in between. For the CDR3, the DNA is TGCGCCAGCAGGACAGGACCCATAGGGGAAGCTTTCTTT. It codes for CASRTGPIGEAFF.

This sequence joins TRBV6-1 and TRBJ2-7; 8 positions agree with TRBD2. CDR1 is MNHNS and CDR2 is SASEGT in the germline V gene. This CDR3 comprises 18 residues. The trim removed 0 bases at V and 1 base at J, leaving 11 bases unmatched. The CDR3 sequence: CASSEARISGAWSYEQYF. Here the CDR3 DNA reads TGTGCCAGCAGTGAAGCAAGAATTAGCGGGGCCTGGTCCTACGAGCAGTACTTC.

The rearrangement joins TRBV12-3 or TRBV12-4 to TRBJ1-5; the match to TRBD1 covers 8 bases. The CDR3 contains 19 residues. The junction had 12 bases not matched to a gene; V was cut back by 2 bases and J by 0 bases. CDR3 DNA: TGTGCCAGCAGTTTAAGTGGACAGGGTTCTTCTGGTAGCAATCAGCCCCAGCATTTT. Translated, it gives CASSLSGQGSSGSNQPQHF.

CDR3 region: CASSELKGAGEKLFF. For the CDR3, the DNA is TGTGCCAGCAGTGAATTAAAGGGGGCTGGGGAAAAACTGTTTTTT. The chain couples TRBV25-1 to TRBJ1-4; 7 positions agree with TRBD1. V lost 1 base to trimming and J lost 8 bases; unmatched junction nucleotides: 7. Germline values: CDR1 MGHDK, CDR2 SYGVNS. The CDR3 sequence is 15 residues long.

The chain carries TRBV15 and TRBJ1-3; D not resolved. CDR1 is LNHNV, CDR2 YYDKDF, per germline (reference sequence). The V and J ends lost 3 bases and 0 bases respectively, with 21 bases between them. The CDR3 covers 19 residues. CDR3 loop: CATSRASEAVTSSGNTIYF. CDR3 nucleotides: TGTGCCACCAGCAGGGCCTCCGAGGCGGTTACCAGCTCTGGAAACACCATATATTTT. Full variable domain (missing parts from reference TRBV15 and TRBJ1-3): DAMVIQNPRYQVTQFGKPVTLSCSQTLNHNVMYWYQQKSSQAPKLLFHYYDKDFNNEADTPDNFQSRRPNTSFCFLDIRSPGLGDTAMYLCATSRASEAVTSSGNTIYFGEGSWLTVV.

The chain uses TRBV6-1 and TRBJ1-1, with a possible D match to TRBD1 (5 bases). The V end was cut by 6 bases, the J end by 6 bases, with 20 bases between. Germline-derived CDR1 and CDR2 are MNHNS and SASEGT. This CDR3 region has 15 residues. The CDR3 DNA is TGTGCCAGCAGCGGAACCCCAGGGTTCGGGCCTGAAGCTTTCTTT. As protein: CASSGTPGFGPEAFF.

V is TRBV24-1 and J is TRBJ1-2; 7 bases fit TRBD1. This CDR3 is built from 14 residues. Trimming took 11 bases from V and 0 from J; bases not matched to a gene: 8. CDR1 is KGHDR, CDR2 SFDVKD, per germline. CDR3 amino acids: CAITSTGANYGYTF. DNA of the CDR3: TGTGCCATCACCTCAACAGGGGCTAACTATGGCTACACCTTC.

The genes are TRBV5-6 and TRBJ1-5; TRBD1 aligns across 9 bases. V shed 2 bases, J shed 3 bases, and the junction held 9 bases outside the gene matches. Germline V lookup: CDR1 SGHDT, CDR2 YYEEEE. This CDR3 contains 17 residues. CDR3 coding DNA: TGTGCCAGCAGCTTTTCTCGGACAGGGGCCTCCAATCAGCCCCAGCATTTT. It encodes CASSFSRTGASNQPQHF.

The chain couples TRBV20-1 to TRBJ1-2; the D gene is possibly TRBD1 (6 bases). Germline CDR1 reads DFQATT; CDR2 reads SNEGSKA (reference sequence). The CDR3 has 14 amino acids. Trimming removed 6 bases from V and 0 bases from J, with 14 bases in between. The CDR3: CSAVVGQSNYGYTF. The CDR3 DNA reads as TGCAGTGCAGTGGTTGGACAGTCTAACTATGGCTACACCTTC.

This clonotype was seen more than once but under ten times. V and J are TRBV7-3 and TRBJ2-1; 10 nucleotides line up with TRBD2. The V and J ends lost 0 bases and 7 bases, in that order; junction bases with no gene match: 6. The CDR3 spans 16 residues. Germline CDR1 and CDR2: SGHTA and FQGTGA. The DNA of the CDR3 is TGTGCCAGCAGCTTAACAGCGGGGGGGCCAATAAATGAGCAGTTCTTC. Translating gives CASSLTAGGPINEQFF. Full variable domain (rest looked up from reference TRBV7-3 and TRBJ2-1): GAGVSQTPSNKVTEKGKYVELRCDPISGHTALYWYRQSLGQGPEFLIYFQGTGAADDSGLPNDRFFAVRPEGSVSTLKIQRTERGDSAVYLCASSLTAGGPINEQFFGPGTRLTVL.

The V and J genes are TRBV11-2 and TRBJ1-2; D might be TRBD1 (5 bases). The CDR3 length is 14 residues. With 6 bases removed from V and 1 base from J, the gap between germline ends came to 12 bases. Germline V gene lookup returns CDR1 SGHAT and CDR2 FQNNGV. The CDR3 nucleotides read TGTGCCAGCAGAGCCCCCGGGGGTAACTATGGCTACACCTTC. Its translation is CASRAPGGNYGYTF.

The chain recombines TRBV20-1 with TRBJ2-3; D uncertain. The CDR3 totals 14 residues. The V gene's germline CDR1 is DFQATT and CDR2 SNEGSKA (reference sequence). V was shortened by 6 bases and J by 2 bases, with 15 bases between the two germline ends. CDR3 residues: CSATKEPYTDTQYF. The CDR3 DNA reads as TGCAGTGCCACGAAGGAGCCCTACACAGATACGCAGTATTTT.

J is TRBJ1-1 and V is TRBV20-1; D possibly corresponds to TRBD1 (5 bases). Germline V gives CDR1 DFQATT, CDR2 SNEGSKA (reference sequence). V lost 6 bases and J lost 0, with 17 bases in between. The CDR3 spans 15 residues. CDR3: CSALEASGLNTEAFF. The CDR3 DNA reads as TGCAGTGCATTGGAAGCGTCGGGGCTGAACACTGAAGCTTTCTTT.

V and J are TRBV5-1 and TRBJ2-7; 10 bases agree with TRBD2. V dropped 4 bases and J dropped 6; count of bases not matched to a gene: 13. Germline values: CDR1 SGHRS, CDR2 YFSETQ. The length of the CDR3 is 16 residues. The CDR3 region is CASSRDYSGGTGEQYF. In DNA form, the CDR3 reads TGCGCCAGCAGCCGCGATTATAGCGGGGGGACGGGCGAGCAGTACTTC.

This clonotype was counted only a few times. J is TRBJ2-2 and V is TRBV6-2 or TRBV6-3, with D perhaps being TRBD1 or TRBD2 (5 bases each). This CDR3 region has 15 residues. The V gene's germline CDR1 is MNHEY and CDR2 SVGEGT. V shed 3 bases and J shed 3 bases, with 11 bases lying between them. The CDR3 protein is CASSYLRGDTGELFF. DNA of the CDR3: TGTGCCAGCAGTTATTTGAGGGGAGACACCGGGGAGCTGTTTTTT.

The V call is TRBV19, the J call TRBJ2-6; possible D gene TRBD1, 6 bases. The CDR3 loop spans 17 amino acids. Germline CDR1 is LNHDA and CDR2 is SQIVND (reference sequence). Trimming pared 4 bases from V and 1 base from J, leaving 14 bases between. This CDR3 reads CASSTFTGISGANVLTF. CDR3 nucleotide sequence: TGTGCCAGTAGTACCTTCACAGGGATATCTGGGGCCAACGTCCTGACTTTC.

The V call is TRBV7-3, the J call TRBJ2-7, with 13 bases aligning to TRBD2. With 5 bases clipped from V and 3 bases from J, the junction kept 13 bases outside the gene matches. CDR3 length: 18 amino acids. CDR1 and CDR2 from the germline V gene are SGHTA and FQGTGA. CDR3 DNA sequence: TGTGCCAGCAGCCGCGAGCCCGGGACTAGCGGGGCATACTACGAGCAGTACTTC. This sequence encodes CASSREPGTSGAYYEQYF.

The rearrangement links TRBV6-2 or TRBV6-3 to TRBJ2-3, with D possibly being TRBD1 or TRBD2 (6 bases each). The CDR3 consists of 16 residues. Germline V gene sequence: CDR1 MNHEY, CDR2 SVGEGT. V was trimmed by 2 bases and J by 11 bases, leaving 23 bases between them. The CDR3 coding sequence is TGTGCCAGCAGTTACCACGCCGGGGGCCCCCCAGGCCGGCAGTATTTT. This translates into CASSYHAGGPPGRQYF.

The rearrangement uses TRBV11-2 and TRBJ1-1, with a tentative D call TRBD1 (5 bases). Germline loops: CDR1 SGHAT, CDR2 FQNNGV. This CDR3 is built from 15 residues. V lost 6 bases and J lost 0, with 14 bases in between. The CDR3 loop is CASSWGEGLNTEAFF. CDR3 DNA sequence: TGTGCCAGCAGTTGGGGGGAGGGTCTGAACACTGAAGCTTTCTTT.

This clonotype was seen only once. V usage is TRBV20-1 and J usage is TRBJ1-2; 11 positions agree with TRBD1. Germline V gene data show CDR1 as DFQATT and CDR2 as SNEGSKA (reference sequence). V shed 5 bases, J shed 2 bases, and the junction held 16 bases outside the gene matches. The CDR3 is made up of 18 amino acids. CDR3 protein: CSALSPGQGVTINYGYTF. The CDR3 DNA sequence: TGCAGTGCTCTCAGCCCGGGACAGGGGGTTACGATAAACTATGGCTACACCTTC.

V gene TRBV11-2 combines with J gene TRBJ1-1, with D unclear. There are 14 residues in the CDR3. Trimming removed 2 bases at V and 2 bases at J, with 9 bases between. The V gene's germline CDR1 is SGHAT and CDR2 FQNNGV. CDR3 protein: CASSLLGGNTEAFF. In DNA form, the CDR3 reads TGTGCCAGCAGCTTACTAGGAGGTAACACTGAAGCTTTCTTT.

The rearrangement links TRBV12-3 or TRBV12-4 to TRBJ2-7; D gene uncertain. CDR3 size: 13 residues. Trimming took 6 bases from V and 0 from J, leaving 9 bases between them. This CDR3 is CASSRRSSYEQYF. In DNA form, the CDR3 reads TGTGCCAGCAGCCGTCGGAGCTCCTACGAGCAGTACTTC.

The V call is TRBV6-2 or TRBV6-3, the J call TRBJ1-1; D is unresolved. The CDR3 runs to 15 residues. With 6 bases removed from V and 2 bases from J, the gap between germline ends came to 16 bases. The germline V gene encodes CDR1 MNHEY and CDR2 SVGEGT. The CDR3 DNA reads as TGTGCCAGCAGGCCCGGGCACAGCGTTAACACTGAAGCTTTCTTT. This gives the protein CASRPGHSVNTEAFF.

The chain links TRBV6-1 to TRBJ1-5; tentative D call: TRBD1 (5 bases). The CDR3 runs 13 residues. The V gene's germline CDR1 is MNHNS and CDR2 SASEGT. This chain's CDR3 is CAGGALSNQPQHF. As DNA, the CDR3 is TGTGCGGGTGGGGCACTGAGCAATCAGCCCCAGCATTTT.

The V and J genes are TRBV5-4 and TRBJ1-1; 8 nucleotides match TRBD1. V shed 4 bases and J 2 bases; nucleotides not matched to a gene: 10. This CDR3 is 16 amino acids long. Germline CDR1 reads SGHNT; CDR2 reads YYREEE (reference sequence). For the CDR3, the DNA is TGTGCCAGCAGCCTCCTCCCGGGACAGGCTAACACTGAAGCTTTCTTT. It yields the protein CASSLLPGQANTEAFF. The full variable domain, rest sourced from reference TRBV5-4 and TRBJ1-1, is ETGVTQSPTHLIKTRGQQVTLRCSSQSGHNTVSWYQQALGQGPQFIFQYYREEENGRGNFPPRFSGLQFPNYSSELNVNALELDDSALYLCASSLLPGQANTEAFFGQGTRLTVV.